Included here is one TCR beta chain sequence, with context. Its antigen is still unknown. This entry belongs to a study of long-term antiretroviral therapy in people with HIV. The germline V gene has CDR1 SGHRS and CDR2 YFSETQ. Trimming took 4 bases from V and 3 from J; bases not matched to a gene: 7. The CDR3 contains 14 residues. At the survey level, the v3.0 immunoSEQ assay was run. The assay was immunoSEQ multiplex PCR, and TCRdb's table has in-frame clones only and misses some. The sample shows about 22,000 clones, roughly 84% of them seen only once. Study observations and caveats: Pre-ART-expanded clones dominated the repertoire at all time points.

Source: unsorted PBMCs, taken 0.6 years after starting antiretroviral therapy. The V and J genes are TRBV5-1 and TRBJ2-7; 7 bases line up with TRBD1. The sequence came from a man between 60 and 70 years old with HIV. In nucleotides, the CDR3 is TGCGCCAGCAGCGCGTCCGGGACAGACTACGAGCAGTACTTC. This encodes CASSASGTDYEQYF.